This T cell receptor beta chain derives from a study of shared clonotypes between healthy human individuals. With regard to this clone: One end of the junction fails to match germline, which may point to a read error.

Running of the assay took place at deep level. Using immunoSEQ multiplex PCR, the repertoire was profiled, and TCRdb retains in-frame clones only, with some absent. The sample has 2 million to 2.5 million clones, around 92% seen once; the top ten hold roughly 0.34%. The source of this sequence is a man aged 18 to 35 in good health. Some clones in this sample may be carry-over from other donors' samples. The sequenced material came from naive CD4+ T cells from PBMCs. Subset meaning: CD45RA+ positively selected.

The CDR3 region is CSAQRTGVTGF. The CDR3 DNA follows: TGCAGTGCTCAGAGGACAGGGGTGACCGGGTTT. The gene calls are TRBV20-1 and TRBJ2-3; 9 bases are a match to TRBD1. CDR1 is DFQATT and CDR2 is SNEGSKA in the germline V gene (reference sequence). The CDR3 is 11 residues long.